This T cell receptor (beta chain) was obtained from a study of blood T cells in healthy people across ages. The CDR3 runs to 13 residues. V lost 7 bases, J lost 8 bases, and 17 bases lay in between. Germline CDR1 and CDR2: MDHEN and SYDVKM. A second roughly 6 to 11 cycle PCR used barcoded and J-beta primers. TCRdb processed the 5' RACE reads anew with MiXCR; each CDR3 protein has one entry. The sample gives about 1.1 million distinct CDR3 sequences, around two fifths of which show up once; around 12% is in the top ten. A remark on this clonotype: No antigen is known for it.

Study-wide results and limits: Expanded clonotype changes were possibly confounded by unknown donor CMV status.

The receptor was derived from a man aged 18 to 29 in good health. The sample consisted of blood. V gene TRBV28 combines with J gene TRBJ1-2; D is undetermined. The CDR3 DNA sequence: TGTGCCAGCACCCCCGACCCCGGGGAGGGCTACACCTTC. This translates into CASTPDPGEGYTF.